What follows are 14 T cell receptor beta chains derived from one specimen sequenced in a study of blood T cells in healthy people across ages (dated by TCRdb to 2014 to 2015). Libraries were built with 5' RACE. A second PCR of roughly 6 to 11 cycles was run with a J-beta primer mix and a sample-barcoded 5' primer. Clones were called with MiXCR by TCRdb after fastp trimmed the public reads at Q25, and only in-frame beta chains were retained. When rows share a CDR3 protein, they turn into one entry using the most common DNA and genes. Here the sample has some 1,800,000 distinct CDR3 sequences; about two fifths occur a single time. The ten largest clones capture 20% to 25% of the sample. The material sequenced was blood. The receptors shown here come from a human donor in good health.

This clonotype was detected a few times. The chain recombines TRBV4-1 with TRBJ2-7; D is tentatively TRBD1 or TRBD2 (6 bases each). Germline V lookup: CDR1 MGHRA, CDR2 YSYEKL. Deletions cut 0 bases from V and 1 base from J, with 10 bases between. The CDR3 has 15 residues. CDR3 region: CASSQEWRGSYEQYF. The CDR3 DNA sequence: TGCGCCAGCAGCCAAGAATGGAGGGGGTCCTACGAGCAGTACTTC.

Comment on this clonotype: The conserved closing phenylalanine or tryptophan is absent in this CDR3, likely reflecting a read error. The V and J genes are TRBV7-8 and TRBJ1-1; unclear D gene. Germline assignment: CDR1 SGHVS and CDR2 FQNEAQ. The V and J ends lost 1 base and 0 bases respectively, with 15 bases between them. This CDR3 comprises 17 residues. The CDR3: CASSLGRRDFLNTEAFL. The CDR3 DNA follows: TGTGCCAGCAGCTTAGGTCGGAGGGATTTCTTGAACACTGAAGCTTTCTTG.

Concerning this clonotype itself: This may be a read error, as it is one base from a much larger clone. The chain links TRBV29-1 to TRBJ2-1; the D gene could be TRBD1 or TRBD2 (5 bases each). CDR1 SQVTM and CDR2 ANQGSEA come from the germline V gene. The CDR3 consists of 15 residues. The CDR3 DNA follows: TGCAGCGCCTCAGACCGGGACGGTGTGATCAATGGGCAGTTCTTC. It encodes CSASDRDGVINGQFF.

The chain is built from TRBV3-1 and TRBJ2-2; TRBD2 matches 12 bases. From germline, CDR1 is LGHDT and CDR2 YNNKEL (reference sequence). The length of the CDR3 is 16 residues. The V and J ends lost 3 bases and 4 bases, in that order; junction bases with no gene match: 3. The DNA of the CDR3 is TGTGCCAGCAGCCATTCTAGCGGGGGGGTCACCGGGGAGCTGTTTTTT. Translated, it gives CASSHSSGGVTGELFF.

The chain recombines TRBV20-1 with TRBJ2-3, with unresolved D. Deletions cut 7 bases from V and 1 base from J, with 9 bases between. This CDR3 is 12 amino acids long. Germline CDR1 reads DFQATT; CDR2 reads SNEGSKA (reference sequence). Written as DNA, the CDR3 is TGCAGTGTTGGGCCTGGCACAGATACGCAGTATTTT. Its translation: CSVGPGTDTQYF.

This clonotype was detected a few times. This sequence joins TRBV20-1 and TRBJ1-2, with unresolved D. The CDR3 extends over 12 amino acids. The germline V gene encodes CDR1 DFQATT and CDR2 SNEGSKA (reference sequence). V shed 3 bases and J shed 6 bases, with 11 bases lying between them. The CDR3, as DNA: TGCAGTGCTAGGTGGGCTGGAGATGGCTACACCTTC. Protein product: CSARWAGDGYTF.

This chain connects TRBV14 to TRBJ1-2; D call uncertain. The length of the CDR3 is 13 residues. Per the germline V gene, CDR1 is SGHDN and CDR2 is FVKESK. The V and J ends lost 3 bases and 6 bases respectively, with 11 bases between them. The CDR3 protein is CASSHEIGHGYTF. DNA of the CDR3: TGTGCCAGCAGCCACGAGATCGGGCATGGCTACACCTTC. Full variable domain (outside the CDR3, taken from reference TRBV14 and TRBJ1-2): EAGVTQFPSHSVIEKGQTVTLRCDPISGHDNLYWYRRVMGKEIKFLLHFVKESKQDESGMPNNRFLAERTGGTYSTLKVQPAELEDSGVYFCASSHEIGHGYTFGSGTRLTVV.

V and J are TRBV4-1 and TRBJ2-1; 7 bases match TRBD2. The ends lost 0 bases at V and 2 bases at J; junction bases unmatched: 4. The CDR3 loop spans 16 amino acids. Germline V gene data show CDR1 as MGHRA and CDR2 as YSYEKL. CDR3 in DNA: TGCGCCAGCAGCCAAGATTCCGGGACTACCTACAATGAGCAGTTCTTC. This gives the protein CASSQDSGTTYNEQFF.

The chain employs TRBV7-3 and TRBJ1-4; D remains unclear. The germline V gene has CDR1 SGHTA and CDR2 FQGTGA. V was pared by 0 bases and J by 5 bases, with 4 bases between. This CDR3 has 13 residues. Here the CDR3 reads CASSLTPNEKLFF. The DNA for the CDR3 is TGTGCCAGCAGCTTAACGCCCAATGAAAAACTGTTTTTT.

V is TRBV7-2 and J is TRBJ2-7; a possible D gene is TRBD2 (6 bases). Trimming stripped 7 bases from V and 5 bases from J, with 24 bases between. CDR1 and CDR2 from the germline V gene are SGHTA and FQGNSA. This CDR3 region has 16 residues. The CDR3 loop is CASTPFIADVLNEQYF. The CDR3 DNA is TGTGCCAGCACCCCATTCATAGCGGATGTATTGAACGAGCAGTACTTC. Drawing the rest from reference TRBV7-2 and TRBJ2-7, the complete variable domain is GAGVSQSPSNKVTEKGKDVELRCDPISGHTALYWYRQSLGQGLEFLIYFQGNSAPDKSGLPSDRFSAERTGGSVSTLTIQRTQQEDSAVYLCASTPFIADVLNEQYFGPGTRLTVT.

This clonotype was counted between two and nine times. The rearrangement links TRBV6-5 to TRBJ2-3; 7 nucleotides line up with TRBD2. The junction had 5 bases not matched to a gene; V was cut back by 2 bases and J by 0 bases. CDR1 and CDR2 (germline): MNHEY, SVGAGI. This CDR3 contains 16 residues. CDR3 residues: CASSYKAGVSTDTQYF. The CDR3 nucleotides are TGTGCCAGCAGTTACAAGGCGGGGGTGAGCACAGATACGCAGTATTTT.

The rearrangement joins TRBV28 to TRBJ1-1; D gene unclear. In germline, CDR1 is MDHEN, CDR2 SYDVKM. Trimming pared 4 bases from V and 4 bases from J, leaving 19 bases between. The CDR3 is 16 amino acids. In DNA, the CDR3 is TGTGCCAGCAGTTCACCCGACCTGGACGGCAGCACTGAAGCTTTCTTT. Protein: CASSSPDLDGSTEAFF.

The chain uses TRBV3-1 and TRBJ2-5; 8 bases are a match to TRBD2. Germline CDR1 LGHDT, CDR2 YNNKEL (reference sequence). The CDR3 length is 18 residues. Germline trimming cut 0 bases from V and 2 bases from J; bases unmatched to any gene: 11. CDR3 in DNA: TGTGCCAGCAGCCAAGACCCCTCCGGTAGCGGGGTACAAGAGACCCAGTACTTC. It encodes CASSQDPSGSGVQETQYF.

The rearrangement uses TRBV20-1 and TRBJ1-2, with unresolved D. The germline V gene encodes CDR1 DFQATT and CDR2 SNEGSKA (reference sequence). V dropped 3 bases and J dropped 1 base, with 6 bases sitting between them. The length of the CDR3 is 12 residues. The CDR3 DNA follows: TGCAGTGCTAGTCCGGATAACTATGGCTACACCTTC. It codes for CSASPDNYGYTF.